The clone carrying this T cell receptor beta chain was observed a handful of times. The entry originates in a study of blood T cell repertoires in COVID-19. About the study: The cDNA or gDNA used as material had been derived from T cells, B-cell-depleted T cells, or PBMCs.

As handled by the study authors: From reference gene primer amplification, estimates of nucleated cell counts were derived. Sequencing was performed with immunoSEQ multiplex PCR; in TCRdb, only in-frame clones are kept and a portion is missing. V and J calls and clone size come straight from that table; D and trimming were deduced from the DNA. Of roughly 63,000 clones listed, under 85% are singletons. The CDR3 sequence is 15 residues long. CDR1 is LNHDA, CDR2 SQIVND, per germline (reference sequence). Trimming removed 3 bases at V and 3 bases at J, with 15 bases between. The V and J genes are TRBV19 and TRBJ2-7; D possibly corresponds to TRBD2 (6 bases). The clonotype was recovered from an elderly woman with acute or convalescent COVID-19. Material for sequencing was peripheral blood. CDR3 amino acids: CASSIYVRGGYEQYF. The CDR3 DNA reads as TGTGCCAGTAGTATCTACGTTAGGGGAGGCTACGAGCAGTACTTC.